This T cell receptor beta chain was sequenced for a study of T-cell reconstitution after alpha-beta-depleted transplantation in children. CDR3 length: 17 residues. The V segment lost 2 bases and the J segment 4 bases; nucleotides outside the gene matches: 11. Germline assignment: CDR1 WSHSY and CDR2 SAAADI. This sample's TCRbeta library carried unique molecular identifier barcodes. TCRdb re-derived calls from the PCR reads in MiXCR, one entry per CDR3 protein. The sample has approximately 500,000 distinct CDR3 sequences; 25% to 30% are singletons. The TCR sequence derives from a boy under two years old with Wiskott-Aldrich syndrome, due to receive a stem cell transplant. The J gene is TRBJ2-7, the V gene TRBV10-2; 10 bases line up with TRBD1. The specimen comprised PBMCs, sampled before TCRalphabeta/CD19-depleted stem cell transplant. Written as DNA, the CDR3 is TGCGCCAGCAGTGAGCCCATAAGGACAGGGGGAGGGTACGAGCAGTACTTC. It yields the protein CASSEPIRTGGGYEQYF.